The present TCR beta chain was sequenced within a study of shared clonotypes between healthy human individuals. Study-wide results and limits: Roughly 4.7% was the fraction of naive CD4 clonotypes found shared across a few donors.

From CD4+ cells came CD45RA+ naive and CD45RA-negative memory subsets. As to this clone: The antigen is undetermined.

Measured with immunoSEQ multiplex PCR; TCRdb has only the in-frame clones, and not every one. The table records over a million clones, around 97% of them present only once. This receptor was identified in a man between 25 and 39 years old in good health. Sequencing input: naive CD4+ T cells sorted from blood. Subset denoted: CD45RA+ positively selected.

Here the CDR3 DNA reads TGCGCCAGCAGTGGAGGGAGCGGGAGGACCGCAGATACGCAGTATTTT. Translated: CASSGGSGRTADTQYF. The chain recombines TRBV5-1 with TRBJ2-3, with TRBD2 matching over 9 bases. Unmatched junction bases numbered 11, after V lost 5 bases and J lost 4 bases. Germline CDR1 and CDR2: SGHRS and YFSETQ. This CDR3 contains 16 residues.